A single sample gave rise to the 12 T cell receptor beta chains below, sequenced in a study of blood T cell repertoires in COVID-19 (dated by TCRdb to about 2020). Receptor amplification or capture employed the immunoSEQ multiplex PCR assay. Not all clones reach the TCRdb copy of this immuneACCESS table, which keeps in-frame sequences only. Checked studies attribute under half of the gap to unresolved V genes and leave the rest unexplained. The sample contains 200,000 to 300,000 clones, about 83% of them found a single time. The ten largest clonotypes hold around 6% of the sample. The sequencing input was peripheral blood. The origin of the receptors is a human donor in a cohort sampled during active COVID-19.

The V call is TRBV18, the J call TRBJ2-1; 7 positions agree with TRBD1. CDR3 length: 18 amino acids. V lost 2 bases and J lost 1; bases outside the gene matches: 11. Germline lookup yields CDR1 KGHSH and CDR2 LQKENI. This chain's CDR3 is CASSPKTWDSGSYNEQFF. In DNA, the CDR3 is TGTGCCAGCTCACCAAAAACTTGGGACAGCGGATCCTACAATGAGCAGTTCTTC.

The J gene is TRBJ2-4, the V gene TRBV7-3, with D possibly being TRBD2 (6 bases). V was shortened by 2 bases and J by 3 bases, with 11 bases between the two germline ends. Germline CDR1 reads SGHTA; CDR2 reads FQGTGA. The CDR3 contains 15 residues. This chain's CDR3 is CASSLGGTLKNIQYF. CDR3 in DNA: TGTGCCAGCAGCTTAGGAGGGACCCTCAAAAACATTCAGTACTTC.

V is TRBV2 and J is TRBJ1-4; 9 bases are shared with TRBD1. The CDR3 has 13 residues. Germline CDR1 SNHLY, CDR2 FYNNEI. The trim removed 5 bases at V and 7 bases at J, leaving 2 bases unmatched. The CDR3 DNA follows: TGTGCCAGCAGTCCGGACAGGGGTGAAAAACTGTTTTTT. Encoded protein: CASSPDRGEKLFF.

As to this clone: Other DNA sequences of this sample code for an identical CDR3. The chain recombines TRBV2 with TRBJ1-5, with TRBD1 matching over 8 bases. The CDR3 extends over 13 amino acids. V was clipped by 7 bases and J by 2 bases; unmatched bases: 1. Per the germline V gene, CDR1 is SNHLY and CDR2 is FYNNEI. The CDR3 region has the DNA TGTGCCAGCACGGGACAGGGCAATCAGCCCCAGCATTTT. Its protein product is CASTGQGNQPQHF.

The chain couples TRBV5-4 to TRBJ2-7; TRBD1 might be the D (5 bases). Trimming took 8 bases from V and 6 from J, leaving 18 bases between them. The CDR3 sequence is 13 residues long. CDR1 and CDR2 from the germline V gene are SGHNT and YYREEE (reference sequence). This CDR3 reads CARDTVDVFEQYF. The DNA of the CDR3 is TGTGCCAGGGACACGGTGGACGTTTTCGAGCAGTACTTC.

The rearrangement links TRBV11-2 to TRBJ2-3; perhaps TRBD2 as D (6 bases). Germline CDR1 reads SGHAT; CDR2 reads FQNNGV. The CDR3 totals 14 residues. Trimming took off 2 bases at V and 6 bases at J, with 12 bases between the two ends. CDR3 sequence: CASSLYAGKDTQYF. In nucleotides, the CDR3 is TGTGCCAGCAGCTTATACGCGGGAAAGGATACGCAGTATTTT.

In DNA, the CDR3 is TGTGCCAGCAGTAGTTTGACGAGGAATGAGCAGTTCTTC. It encodes CASSSLTRNEQFF. The chain joins TRBV27 to TRBJ2-1; no firm D call. The V and J ends lost 5 bases and 7 bases respectively, with 12 bases between them. Germline-derived CDR1 and CDR2 are MNHEY and SMNVEV (reference sequence). This CDR3 has 13 residues.

The chain employs TRBV7-2 and TRBJ2-6; 10 bases match TRBD1. This CDR3 contains 16 residues. Per the germline V gene, CDR1 is SGHTA and CDR2 is FQGNSA. J gave up 3 bases and V 5 bases, and 4 bases lay outside the gene matches. The CDR3 region has the DNA TGTGCCAGCAGCGGCCGGGACAGGGGTGGGGCCAACGTCCTGACTTTC. Protein: CASSGRDRGGANVLTF.

CDR3 region: CASSLELAGATDTQYF. CDR3 DNA sequence: TGTGCCAGCAGCTTGGAACTAGCGGGGGCAACAGATACGCAGTATTTT. The genes are TRBV5-8 and TRBJ2-3; 11 nucleotides match TRBD2. Trimming cost V 0 bases and J 3 bases; bases outside gene matches: 3. Germline V gene sequence: CDR1 SGHTS, CDR2 YDEGEE. The CDR3 is 16 residues long.

The chain couples TRBV11-2 to TRBJ1-2; a weak D match, TRBD1 (6 bases). This CDR3 has 15 amino acids. V was pared by 5 bases and J by 4 bases, with 17 bases between. Per germline, CDR1 SGHAT and CDR2 FQNNGV. The CDR3 DNA is TGTGCCAGCAGCAGACGGACCAGGGGTTTCTATGGCTACACCTTC. It translates to CASSRRTRGFYGYTF.

This chain connects TRBV19 to TRBJ2-4; possible D gene TRBD2, 6 bases. Germline lookup yields CDR1 LNHDA and CDR2 SQIVND (reference sequence). Between the trimmed V and J ends, which lost 10 bases and 0 bases, there was a span of 13 bases. CDR3 size: 14 residues. In nucleotides, the CDR3 is TGTGCCACCTCCCGGGACTCAGCCAAAAACATTCAGTACTTC. Its translation: CATSRDSAKNIQYF.

The chain combines TRBV19 with TRBJ1-6; the D gene is possibly TRBD1 (6 bases). The ends were cut back, 1 base at V and 8 bases at J, with 15 bases in the middle. Germline V gene data show CDR1 as LNHDA and CDR2 as SQIVND (reference sequence). The CDR3 sequence is 16 residues long. The CDR3 protein is CASSIGAGRGDSPLHF. The CDR3 DNA reads TGTGCCAGTAGTATAGGGGCCGGCAGGGGCGATTCACCCCTCCACTTT.